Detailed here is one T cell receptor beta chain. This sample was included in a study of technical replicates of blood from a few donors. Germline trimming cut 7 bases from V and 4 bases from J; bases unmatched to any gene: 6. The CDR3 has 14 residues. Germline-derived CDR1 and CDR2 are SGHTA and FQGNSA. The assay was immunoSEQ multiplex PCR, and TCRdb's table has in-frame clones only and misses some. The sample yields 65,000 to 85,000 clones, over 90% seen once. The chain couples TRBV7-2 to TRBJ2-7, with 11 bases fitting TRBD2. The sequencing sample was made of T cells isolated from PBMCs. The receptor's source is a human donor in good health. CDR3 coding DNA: TGTGCCAGCACCGTGGGACTAGCGGTGTACGAGCAGTACTTC. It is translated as CASTVGLAVYEQYF.